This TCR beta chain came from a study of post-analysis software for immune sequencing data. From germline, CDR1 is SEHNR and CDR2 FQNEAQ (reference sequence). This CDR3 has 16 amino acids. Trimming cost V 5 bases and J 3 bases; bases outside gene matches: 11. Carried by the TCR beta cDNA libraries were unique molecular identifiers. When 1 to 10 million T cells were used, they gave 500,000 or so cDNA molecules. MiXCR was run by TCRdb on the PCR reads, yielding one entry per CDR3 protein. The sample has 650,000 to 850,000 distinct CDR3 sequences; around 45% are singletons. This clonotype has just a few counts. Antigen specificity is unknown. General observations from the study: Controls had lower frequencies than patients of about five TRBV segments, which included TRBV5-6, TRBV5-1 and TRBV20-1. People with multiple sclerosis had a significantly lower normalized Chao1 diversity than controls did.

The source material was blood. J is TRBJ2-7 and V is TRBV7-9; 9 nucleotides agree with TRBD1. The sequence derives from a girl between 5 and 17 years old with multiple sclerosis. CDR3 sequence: CASSPTGGTGLYEQYF. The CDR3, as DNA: TGTGCCAGCAGCCCGACCGGTGGGACAGGGCTCTACGAGCAGTACTTC.